The rows below give T cell receptor beta chains drawn from one sample of a study of blood T cell repertoires in COVID-19. Some clones are missing from TCRdb's copy, which holds only in-frame ones; the method was immunoSEQ multiplex PCR. Of just over 250,000 clones listed, around 80% are singletons. Specimen: PBMCs or T cells enriched from blood (not recorded which). These receptors were collected from a man aged 25 to 40 with acute COVID-19. Both conserved end residues are part of each CDR3. A D gene is named only where the DNA matches it firmly. Clone size is stated in some rows and not others, as once, few, many or a class when expanded.

j_call,clone_size,v_call,d_call,cdr3_aa,cdr3_nt
TRBJ1-1,few,TRBV2,.,CASRGATEAFF,TGTGCCAGCAGGGGAGCCACTGAAGCTTTCTTT
TRBJ1-1,few,TRBV7-9,.,CASSGGRKPTEAFF,TGTGCCAGCAGCGGGGGCAGGAAACCCACTGAAGCTTTCTTT
TRBJ1-1,.,TRBV5-1,.,CASSVGGWDTEAFF,TGTGCCAGCAGCGTTGGGGGGTGGGACACTGAAGCTTTCTTT
TRBJ1-5,.,TRBV10-3,.,CAISQGSNQPQHF,TGTGCCATCAGTCAGGGGTCTAATCAGCCCCAGCATTTT
TRBJ2-5,.,TRBV5-1,TRBD2,CASSLAPRRGGVLGETQYF,TGCGCCAGCAGCTTGGCCCCTCGGCGGGGGGGCGTATTGGGAGAGACCCAGTACTTC
TRBJ1-5,.,TRBV6-2/TRBV6-3,.,CASSYAGHYSNQPQHF,TGTGCCAGCAGTTACGCAGGGCATTATAGCAATCAGCCCCAGCATTTT
TRBJ2-2,.,TRBV30,TRBD2,CASIRGGGSNTGELFF,TGTGCCTCTATACGGGGGGGAGGGAGCAACACCGGGGAGCTGTTTTTT
TRBJ1-2,.,TRBV30,.,CAWTGTSYGYTF,TGTGCCTGGACAGGCACCTCCTATGGCTACACCTTC
TRBJ2-2,.,TRBV4-1,.,CASSQEGGLTGELFF,TGCGCCAGCAGCCAAGAGGGGGGATTGACCGGGGAGCTGTTTTTT
TRBJ1-3,.,TRBV28,.,CASSQGDQDTIYF,TGTGCCAGCAGTCAAGGCGACCAGGACACCATATATTTT
TRBJ2-1,.,TRBV5-1,.,CASSTPGNEQFF,TGCGCCAGCAGCACCCCAGGGAATGAGCAGTTCTTC
TRBJ1-2,.,TRBV14,.,CASSQDYDSYGYTF,TGTGCCAGCAGCCAAGATTACGACAGCTATGGCTACACCTTC
TRBJ2-6,once,TRBV3-1/TRBV3-2,.,CASSRASGANVLTF,TGTGCCAGCAGCCGTGCGAGTGGGGCCAACGTCCTGACTTTC
TRBJ2-5,.,TRBV7-2,TRBD2,CASSLWPAGLQETQYF,TGTGCCAGCAGCTTATGGCCAGCGGGACTCCAAGAGACCCAGTACTTC
TRBJ2-1,.,TRBV5-1,TRBD1,CASSSKSGTGGDEQFF,TGCGCCAGCAGCTCCAAATCCGGGACAGGGGGTGATGAGCAGTTCTTC
TRBJ1-1,.,TRBV29-1,TRBD1,CSVQQGRTEAFF,TGCAGCGTACAACAGGGGAGGACTGAAGCTTTCTTT
TRBJ1-4,once,TRBV28,.,CASSSRGSLNEKLFF,TGTGCCAGCAGCTCCCGGGGGTCCCTTAATGAAAAACTGTTTTTT
TRBJ1-1,.,TRBV7-9,.,CASSLAGAATEAFF,TGTGCCAGCAGCTTAGCAGGGGCGGCGACTGAAGCTTTCTTT
TRBJ1-1,.,TRBV6-4,.,CASSDSGGHTEAFF,TGTGCCAGCAGTGACTCGGGGGGACACACTGAAGCTTTCTTT
TRBJ1-4,.,TRBV7-7,.,CASSLKGGAGEKLFF,TGTGCCAGCAGCTTAAAGGGAGGGGCCGGTGAAAAACTGTTTTTT
TRBJ2-5,.,TRBV5-6,.,CASSLAPGKETQYF,TGTGCCAGCAGCTTGGCCCCGGGGAAAGAGACCCAGTACTTC
TRBJ1-2,few,TRBV29-1,TRBD1,CSGVTGVNGYTF,TGCAGCGGGGTTACAGGGGTGAATGGCTACACCTTC
TRBJ1-2,.,TRBV27,.,CASKGGRGYGYTF,TGTGCAAGCAAGGGGGGGCGAGGGTATGGCTACACCTTC
TRBJ1-1,.,TRBV10-1,.,CASSGPRESDEAFF,TGCGCCAGCAGCGGACCCCGGGAGAGCGATGAAGCTTTCTTT
TRBJ1-2,.,TRBV5-4,.,CASSRTGSNYGYTF,TGTGCCAGCAGCCGAACAGGGTCTAACTATGGCTACACCTTC
TRBJ2-1,.,TRBV4-1,TRBD1,CASSQDYGDRYVSYNEQFF,TGCGCCAGCAGCCAAGATTACGGGGACAGGTACGTCTCCTACAATGAGCAGTTCTTC
TRBJ1-2,.,TRBV7-2,.,CASSLREVLRYGYTF,TGTGCCAGCAGCTTACGGGAGGTCCTACGCTATGGCTACACCTTC
TRBJ2-2,.,TRBV2,TRBD2,CASSVLQGGTGELFF,TGTGCCAGCAGTGTCTTGCAGGGAGGGACCGGGGAGCTGTTTTTT
TRBJ1-2,once,TRBV29-1,TRBD1,CSVWDRGAYGYTF,TGCAGCGTCTGGGACAGGGGAGCCTATGGCTACACCTTC
TRBJ2-3,.,TRBV28,TRBD2,CASIPAYARSSGGASTDTQYF,TGTGCCAGCATCCCGGCCTATGCCCGGTCTAGCGGGGGGGCGAGCACAGATACGCAGTATTTT
TRBJ2-1,.,TRBV7-8,TRBD2,CASSLFSSGSYEQFF,TGTGCCAGCAGCTTATTCTCTAGCGGGTCATATGAGCAGTTCTTC
TRBJ1-6,.,TRBV5-1,TRBD1,CASSLVGTGDSPLHF,TGCGCCAGCAGCTTGGTGGGGACAGGGGATTCACCCCTCCACTTT